This TCR beta chain was documented in a study of T cell changes during pregnancy in multiple sclerosis. Produced via immunoSEQ multiplex PCR; TCRdb's table is partial and in-frame only. The data show some 64,000 clones, with about 88% seen just once and approximately 3% held by the top ten. Sequences were derived from peripheral blood, sampled in the first trimester of pregnancy. The receptor was isolated from a female donor in good health, enrolled as a control in a pregnancy study.

The CDR3 DNA is TGTGCCAGCAGTTTCGGGACAGGGAACTATGGCTACACCTTC. It is translated as CASSFGTGNYGYTF. The gene calls are TRBV27 and TRBJ1-2; 9 bases agree with TRBD1. This CDR3 comprises 14 residues. CDR1 and CDR2 from the germline V gene are MNHEY and SMNVEV (reference sequence). V shed 3 bases and J 2 bases; nucleotides not matched to a gene: 1.